This T cell receptor (beta chain) derives from a study of T-cell memory formation after mild COVID-19. This clonotype was seen more than once but under ten times. TCRdb re-derived calls from the 5' RACE reads in MiXCR, one entry per CDR3 protein. The sample consists of about 260,000 distinct CDR3 sequences, roughly 8% of them appearing once. Sequencing used PBMCs or a T cell subset sorted from them (not recorded which). The clonotype originates from a man between 18 and 29 years old who had mild COVID-19 (a few samples of this study predate the infection). Cell type and time point are not known.

This chain's CDR3 is CSASPGATGVYGYTF. CDR3 DNA: TGCAGTGCTAGTCCAGGAGCTACAGGCGTCTATGGCTACACCTTC. The chain couples TRBV20-1 to TRBJ1-2; possible D gene TRBD1, 5 bases. The V and J ends lost 3 bases and 4 bases respectively, with 18 bases between them. CDR1 DFQATT and CDR2 SNEGSKA come from the germline V gene (reference sequence). The CDR3 sequence is 15 residues long.